This T cell receptor beta chain was documented in a study of blood T cell repertoires in COVID-19. Study at large: Nucleic acid was either cDNA or gDNA, and it came from T cells, B-cell-depleted T cells, or PBMCs.

The CDR3 length is 16 residues. Trimming removed 0 bases at V and 2 bases at J, with 11 bases between. Germline V gene lookup returns CDR1 KGHSH and CDR2 LQKENI. The data were produced by immunoSEQ multiplex PCR, yet TCRdb's version contains in-frame clones alone and is incomplete. The sample includes approximately 170,000 clones, about 83% of them seen just once. Material for sequencing was peripheral blood. The gene calls are TRBV18 and TRBJ1-3; a weak D match, TRBD1 (6 bases). The TCR sequence derives from a man aged 35 to 55 who had recovered from COVID-19. CDR3 sequence: CASSPPTGKTGNTIYF. The CDR3 DNA reads TGTGCCAGCTCACCACCTACAGGGAAGACTGGAAACACCATATATTTT.